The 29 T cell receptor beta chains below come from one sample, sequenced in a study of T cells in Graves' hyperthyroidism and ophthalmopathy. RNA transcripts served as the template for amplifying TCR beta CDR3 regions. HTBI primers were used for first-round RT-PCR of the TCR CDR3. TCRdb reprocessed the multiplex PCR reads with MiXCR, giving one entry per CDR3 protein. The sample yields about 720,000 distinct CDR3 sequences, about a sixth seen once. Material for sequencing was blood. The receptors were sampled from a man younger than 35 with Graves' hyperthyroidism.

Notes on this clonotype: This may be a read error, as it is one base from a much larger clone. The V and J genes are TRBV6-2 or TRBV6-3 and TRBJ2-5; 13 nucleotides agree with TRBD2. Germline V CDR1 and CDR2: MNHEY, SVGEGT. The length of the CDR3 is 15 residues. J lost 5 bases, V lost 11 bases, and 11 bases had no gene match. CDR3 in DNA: TGTGCCGGCGTCCAGACTAGCGGGAGGTATGAGACCCAGTACTTC. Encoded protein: CAGVQTSGRYETQYF.

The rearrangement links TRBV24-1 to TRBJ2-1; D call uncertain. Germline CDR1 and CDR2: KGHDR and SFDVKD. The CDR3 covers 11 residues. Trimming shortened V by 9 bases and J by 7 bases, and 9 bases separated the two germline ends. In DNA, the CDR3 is TGTGCCACCGGTCCGCCGAATGAGCAGTTCTTC. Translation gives CATGPPNEQFF.

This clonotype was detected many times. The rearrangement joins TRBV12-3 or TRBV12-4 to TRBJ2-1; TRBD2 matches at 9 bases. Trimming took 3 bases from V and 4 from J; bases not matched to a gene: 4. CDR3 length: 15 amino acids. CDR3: CASSLITSGYNEQFF. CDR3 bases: TGTGCCAGCAGTTTGATCACTAGCGGGTACAATGAGCAGTTCTTC.

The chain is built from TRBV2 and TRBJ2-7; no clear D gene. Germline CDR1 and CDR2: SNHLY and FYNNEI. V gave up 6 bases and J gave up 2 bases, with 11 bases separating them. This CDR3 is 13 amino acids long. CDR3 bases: TGTGCCAGCAGGGGTGGGTGGCCCTACGAGCAGTACTTC. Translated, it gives CASRGGWPYEQYF.

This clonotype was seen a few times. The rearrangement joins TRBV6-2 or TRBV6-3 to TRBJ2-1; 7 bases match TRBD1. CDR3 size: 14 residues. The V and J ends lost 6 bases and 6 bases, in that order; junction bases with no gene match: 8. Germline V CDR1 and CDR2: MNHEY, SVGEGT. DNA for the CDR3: TGTGCCAGCAGGGACAGGCACACGTCCAATGAGCAGTTCTTC. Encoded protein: CASRDRHTSNEQFF.

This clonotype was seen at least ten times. In DNA form, the CDR3 reads TGTGCCAGCAGGGAGCGAGGGAGAGGAAGTGAGCAGTTCTTC. Protein: CASRERGRGSEQFF. The rearrangement joins TRBV27 to TRBJ2-1, with D tentatively TRBD2 (5 bases). Trimming removed 6 bases at V and 9 bases at J, with 18 bases between. This CDR3 region has 14 residues. Per the germline V gene, CDR1 is MNHEY and CDR2 is SMNVEV (reference sequence).

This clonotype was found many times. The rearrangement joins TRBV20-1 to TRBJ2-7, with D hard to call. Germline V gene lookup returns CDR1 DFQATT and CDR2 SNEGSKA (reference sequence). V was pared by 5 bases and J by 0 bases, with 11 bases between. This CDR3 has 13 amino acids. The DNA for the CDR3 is TGCAGTGCTCCTCAGCCGTCCTCCTACGAGCAGTACTTC. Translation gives CSAPQPSSYEQYF.

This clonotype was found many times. CDR3: CASSSPLDYEQYF. DNA for the CDR3: TGTGCCAGCAGCAGCCCGCTCGACTACGAGCAGTACTTC. The rearrangement uses TRBV7-9 and TRBJ2-7; the D is unclear. The CDR3 runs 13 residues. V dropped 5 bases and J dropped 3 bases, with 11 bases sitting between them. Germline assignment: CDR1 SEHNR and CDR2 FQNEAQ (reference sequence).

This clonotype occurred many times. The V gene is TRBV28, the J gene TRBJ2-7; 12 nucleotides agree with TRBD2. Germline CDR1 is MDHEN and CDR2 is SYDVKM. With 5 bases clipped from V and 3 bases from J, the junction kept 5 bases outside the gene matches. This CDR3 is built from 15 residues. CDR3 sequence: CASSTWTSGNYEQYF. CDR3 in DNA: TGTGCCAGCAGTACCTGGACTAGCGGGAACTACGAGCAGTACTTC.

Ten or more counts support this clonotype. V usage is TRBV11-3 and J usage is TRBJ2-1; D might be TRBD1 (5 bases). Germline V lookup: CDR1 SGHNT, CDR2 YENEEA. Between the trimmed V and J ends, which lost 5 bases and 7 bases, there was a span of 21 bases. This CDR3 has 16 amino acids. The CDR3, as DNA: TGTGCCAGCAGCATAAGGGGTGGGTCTACCTTAAATGAGCAGTTCTTC. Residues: CASSIRGGSTLNEQFF. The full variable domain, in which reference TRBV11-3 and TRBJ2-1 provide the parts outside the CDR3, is EAGVVQSPRYKIIEKKQPVAFWCNPISGHNTLYWYLQNLGQGPELLIRYENEEAVDDSQLPKDRFSAERLKGVDSTLKIQPAELGDSAVYLCASSIRGGSTLNEQFFGPGTRLTVL.

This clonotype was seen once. The CDR3 nucleotides read TGTGCCAGCGCCCTACAGGGAAGTGAAATTTCACCCCTCCACTTT. This translates into CASALQGSEISPLHF. The gene calls are TRBV27 and TRBJ1-6; D perhaps matches TRBD1 (6 bases). Deletions cut 8 bases from V and 9 bases from J, with 20 bases between. The germline V gene encodes CDR1 MNHEY and CDR2 SMNVEV (reference sequence). The CDR3 has 15 residues.

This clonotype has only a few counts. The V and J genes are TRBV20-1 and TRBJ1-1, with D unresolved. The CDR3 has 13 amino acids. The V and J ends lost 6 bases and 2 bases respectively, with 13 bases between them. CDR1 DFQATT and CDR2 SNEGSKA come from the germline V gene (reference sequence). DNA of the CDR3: TGCAGTGCCTCAAAGAGGATAAACACTGAAGCTTTCTTT. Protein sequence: CSASKRINTEAFF.

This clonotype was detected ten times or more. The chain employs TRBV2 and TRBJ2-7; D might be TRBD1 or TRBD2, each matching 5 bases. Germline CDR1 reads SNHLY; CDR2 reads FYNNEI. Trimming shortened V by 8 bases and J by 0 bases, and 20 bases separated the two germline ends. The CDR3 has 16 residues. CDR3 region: CASGRGGRDLSYEQYF. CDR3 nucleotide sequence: TGTGCCAGCGGGAGAGGCGGACGGGACCTCTCCTACGAGCAGTACTTC.

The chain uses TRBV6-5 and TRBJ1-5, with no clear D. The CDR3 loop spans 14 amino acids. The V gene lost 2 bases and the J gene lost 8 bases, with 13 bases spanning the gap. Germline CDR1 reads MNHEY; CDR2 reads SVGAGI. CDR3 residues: CASSYEGSAKPQHF. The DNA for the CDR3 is TGTGCCAGCAGTTACGAGGGTTCTGCCAAGCCCCAGCATTTT.

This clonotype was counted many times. CDR3 residues: CASSLVGGLAASDTQYF. The DNA for the CDR3 is TGTGCCAGCAGCTTAGTGGGCGGACTAGCAGCCTCAGATACGCAGTATTTT. The chain couples TRBV11-1 to TRBJ2-3; 8 positions agree with TRBD2. The V segment lost 1 base and the J segment 4 bases; nucleotides outside the gene matches: 10. Looked up from germline, CDR1 is SGHAT and CDR2 is FQDESV (reference sequence). This CDR3 is built from 17 residues. Looking up the rest from reference TRBV11-1 and TRBJ2-3 gives the full variable domain: EAEVAQSPRYKITEKSQAVAFWCDPISGHATLYWYRQILGQGPELLVQFQDESVVDDSQLPKDRFSAERLKGVDSTLKIQPAELGDSAMYLCASSLVGGLAASDTQYFGPGTRLTVL.

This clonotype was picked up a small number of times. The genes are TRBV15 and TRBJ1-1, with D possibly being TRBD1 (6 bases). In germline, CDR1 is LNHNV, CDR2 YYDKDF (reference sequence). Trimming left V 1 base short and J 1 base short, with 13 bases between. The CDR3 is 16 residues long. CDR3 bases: TGTGCCACCAGCAGAGGAGGGGGGGGAAGGAACACTGAAGCTTTCTTT. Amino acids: CATSRGGGGRNTEAFF.

In DNA, the CDR3 is TGTGCCATCAGTGAGTACGCAGTGGGATGGGAGCAGTACTTC. This sequence encodes CAISEYAVGWEQYF. The chain combines TRBV10-3 with TRBJ2-7; D call uncertain. The CDR3 contains 14 residues. The V and J ends lost 1 base and 7 bases respectively, with 14 bases between them. CDR1 and CDR2 from the germline V gene are ENHRY and SYGVKD.

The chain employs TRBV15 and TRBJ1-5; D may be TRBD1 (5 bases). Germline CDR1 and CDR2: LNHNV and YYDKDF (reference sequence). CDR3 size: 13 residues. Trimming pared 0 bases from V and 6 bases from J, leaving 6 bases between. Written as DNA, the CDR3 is TGTGCCACCAGCAGAGAGGGGGTTCAGCCCCAGCATTTT. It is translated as CATSREGVQPQHF.

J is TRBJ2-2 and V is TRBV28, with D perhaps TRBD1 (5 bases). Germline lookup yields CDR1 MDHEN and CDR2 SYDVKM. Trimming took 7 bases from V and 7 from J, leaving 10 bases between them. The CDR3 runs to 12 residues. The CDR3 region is CASKDRFGELFF. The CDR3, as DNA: TGTGCCAGCAAAGACAGATTCGGGGAGCTGTTTTTT.

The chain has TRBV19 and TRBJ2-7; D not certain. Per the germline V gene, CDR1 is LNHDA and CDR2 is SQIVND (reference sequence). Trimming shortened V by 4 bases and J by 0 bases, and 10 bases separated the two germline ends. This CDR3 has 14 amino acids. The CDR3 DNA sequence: TGTGCCAGTAGTAAAACAGTGGCCTCCTACGAGCAGTACTTC. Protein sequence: CASSKTVASYEQYF. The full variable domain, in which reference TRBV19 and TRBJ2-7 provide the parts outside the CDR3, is DGGITQSPKYLFRKEGQNVTLSCEQNLNHDAMYWYRQDPGQGLRLIYYSQIVNDFQKGDIAEGYSVSREKKESFPLTVTSAQKNPTAFYLCASSKTVASYEQYFGPGTRLTVT.

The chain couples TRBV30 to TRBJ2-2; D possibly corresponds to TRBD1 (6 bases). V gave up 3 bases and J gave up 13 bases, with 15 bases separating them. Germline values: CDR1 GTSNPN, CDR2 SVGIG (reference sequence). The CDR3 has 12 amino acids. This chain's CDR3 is CAWSRKQDRLFF. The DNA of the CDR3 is TGTGCCTGGAGCCGCAAACAGGACAGGCTGTTTTTT.

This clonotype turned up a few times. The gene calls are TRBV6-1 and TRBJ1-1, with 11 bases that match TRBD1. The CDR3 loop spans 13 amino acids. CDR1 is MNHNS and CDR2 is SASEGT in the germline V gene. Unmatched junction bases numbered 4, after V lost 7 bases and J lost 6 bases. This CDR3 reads CASIRTGGSEAFF. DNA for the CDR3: TGTGCCAGCATCAGGACAGGGGGCTCTGAAGCTTTCTTT.

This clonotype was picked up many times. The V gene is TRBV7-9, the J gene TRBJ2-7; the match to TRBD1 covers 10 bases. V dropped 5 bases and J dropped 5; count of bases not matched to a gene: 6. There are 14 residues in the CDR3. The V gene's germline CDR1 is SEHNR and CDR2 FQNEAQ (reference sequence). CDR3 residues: CASSHDRGLDEQYF. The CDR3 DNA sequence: TGTGCCAGCAGCCATGACAGGGGGCTGGACGAGCAGTACTTC. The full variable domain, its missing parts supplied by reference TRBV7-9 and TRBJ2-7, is DTGVSQNPRHKITKRGQNVTFRCDPISEHNRLYWYRQTLGQGPEFLTYFQNEAQLEKSRLLSDRFSAERPKGSFSTLEIQRTEQGDSAMYLCASSHDRGLDEQYFGPGTRLTVT.

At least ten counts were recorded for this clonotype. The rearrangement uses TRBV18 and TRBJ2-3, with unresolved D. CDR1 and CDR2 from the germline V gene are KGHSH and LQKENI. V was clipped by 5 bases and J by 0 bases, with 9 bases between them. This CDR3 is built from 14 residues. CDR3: CASSLQSSTDTQYF. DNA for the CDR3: TGTGCCAGCTCATTACAAAGCAGCACAGATACGCAGTATTTT.

DNA of the CDR3: TGTGCCTGGAGTGTACGGCAGGGTCATGACTATGGCTACACCTTC. It translates to CAWSVRQGHDYGYTF. V is TRBV30 and J is TRBJ1-2; D possibly corresponds to TRBD1 (5 bases). The V gene lost 0 bases and the J gene lost 3 bases, with 14 bases spanning the gap. The germline V gene has CDR1 GTSNPN and CDR2 SVGIG (reference sequence). The CDR3 spans 15 residues. Filled out from reference TRBV30 and TRBJ1-2, the complete variable domain reads SQTIHQWPATLVQPVGSPLSLECTVEGTSNPNLYWYRQAAGRGLQLLFYSVGIGQISSEVPQNLSASRPQDRQFILSSKKLLLSDSGFYLCAWSVRQGHDYGYTFGSGTRLTVV.

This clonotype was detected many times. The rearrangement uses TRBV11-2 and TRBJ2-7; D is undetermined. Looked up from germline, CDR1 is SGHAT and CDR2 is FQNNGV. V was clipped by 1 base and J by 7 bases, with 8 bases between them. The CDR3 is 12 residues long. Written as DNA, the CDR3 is TGTGCCAGCAGCTTAGTGGGCTTTGAGCAGTACTTC. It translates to CASSLVGFEQYF. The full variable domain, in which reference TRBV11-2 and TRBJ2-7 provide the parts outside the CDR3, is EAGVAQSPRYKIIEKRQSVAFWCNPISGHATLYWYQQILGQGPKLLIQFQNNGVVDDSQLPKDRFSAERLKGVDSTLKIQPAKLEDSAVYLCASSLVGFEQYFGPGTRLTVT.

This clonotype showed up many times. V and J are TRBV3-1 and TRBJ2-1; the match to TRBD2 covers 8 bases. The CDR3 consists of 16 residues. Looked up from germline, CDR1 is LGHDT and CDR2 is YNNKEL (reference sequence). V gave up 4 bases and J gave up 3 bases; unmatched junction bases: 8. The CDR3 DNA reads TGTGCCAGCAGCCGCCGGGGTAGCGGGATCTACAATGAGCAGTTCTTC. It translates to CASSRRGSGIYNEQFF.

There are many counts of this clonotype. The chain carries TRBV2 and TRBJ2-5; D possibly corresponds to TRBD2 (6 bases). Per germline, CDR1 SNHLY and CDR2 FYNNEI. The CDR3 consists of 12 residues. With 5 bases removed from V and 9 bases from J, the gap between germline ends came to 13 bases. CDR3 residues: CASSRDSNAQYF. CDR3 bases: TGTGCCAGCAGTCGGGACTCGAACGCCCAGTACTTC.

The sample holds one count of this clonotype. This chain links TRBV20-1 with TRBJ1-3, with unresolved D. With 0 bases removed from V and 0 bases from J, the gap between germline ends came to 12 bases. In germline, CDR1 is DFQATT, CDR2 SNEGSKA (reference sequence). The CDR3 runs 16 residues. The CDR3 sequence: CSARDLGLSSGNTIYF. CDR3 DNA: TGCAGTGCTAGAGATCTTGGACTTAGCTCTGGAAACACCATATATTTT.